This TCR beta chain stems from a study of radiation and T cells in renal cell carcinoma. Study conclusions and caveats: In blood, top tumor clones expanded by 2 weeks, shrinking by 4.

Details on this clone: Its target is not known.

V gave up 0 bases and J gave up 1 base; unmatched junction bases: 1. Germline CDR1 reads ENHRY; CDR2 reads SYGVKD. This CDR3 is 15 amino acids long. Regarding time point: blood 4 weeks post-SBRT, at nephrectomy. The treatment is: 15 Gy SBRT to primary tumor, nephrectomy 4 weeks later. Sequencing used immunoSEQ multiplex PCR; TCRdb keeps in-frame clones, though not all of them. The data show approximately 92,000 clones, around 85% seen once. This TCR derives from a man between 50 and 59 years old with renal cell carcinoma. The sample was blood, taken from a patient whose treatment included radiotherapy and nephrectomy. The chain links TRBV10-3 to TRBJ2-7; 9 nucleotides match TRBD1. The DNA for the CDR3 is TGTGCCATCAGTGAGTCGGGGACAGGGTCCTACGAGCAGTACTTC. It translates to CAISESGTGSYEQYF.